A selection of T cell receptor beta chains follows, all from one sample in a study of blood T cell repertoires in COVID-19. Assay: immunoSEQ multiplex PCR; the TCRdb copy retains only in-frame clones and omits some. The table has under 350,000 clones, 90% seen once. The sample was PBMCs or T cells enriched from blood (not recorded which). The receptor source for this set is a man aged 60 to 75 who had recovered from COVID-19. The CDR3 runs from the conserved cysteine through the conserved F or W. Each record gives: D gene, clone size, V gene, J gene, CDR3 protein, CDR3 DNA. D genes are given only for firm matches. Clone size is stated in some rows and not others, as once, few, many or a class when expanded.

NA,NA,TRBV6-5,TRBJ1-2,CASDLRTGTYGAYTF,TGTGCCAGCGACCTACGCACCGGGACTTACGGGGCCTACACCTTC
NA,NA,TRBV7-2,TRBJ1-2,CASSLDRYYGYTF,TGTGCCAGCAGCTTAGACAGATACTATGGCTACACCTTC
NA,NA,TRBV11-2,TRBJ2-2,CASSLDWQRTGELFF,TGTGCCAGCAGCTTAGATTGGCAGCGCACCGGGGAGCTGTTTTTT
NA,NA,TRBV5-3,TRBJ2-1,CARSLAEPNNEQFF,TGTGCCAGAAGCTTAGCGGAACCAAACAATGAGCAGTTCTTC
TRBD1,NA,TRBV9,TRBJ1-2,CASSVEGRGREGYTF,TGTGCCAGCAGCGTAGAAGGCAGGGGGCGCGAGGGCTACACCTTC
NA,NA,TRBV5-1,TRBJ1-5,CASSLGVGGSNQPQHF,TGCGCCAGCAGCTTGGGAGTAGGGGGTAGCAATCAGCCCCAGCATTTT
NA,NA,TRBV6-5,TRBJ1-1,CASSYEVPRGTEAFF,TGTGCCAGCAGTTACGAGGTCCCCCGAGGTACTGAAGCTTTCTTT
NA,NA,TRBV5-4,TRBJ2-7,CASSLGGGSRYEQYF,TGTGCCAGCAGCTTAGGGGGGGGGTCCCGCTACGAGCAGTACTTC
NA,NA,TRBV3-1/TRBV3-2,TRBJ1-1,CASSQIRGTEAFF,TGTGCCAGCAGCCAAATCCGGGGCACTGAAGCTTTCTTT
NA,NA,TRBV6-5,TRBJ2-7,CASRPGLETYEQYF,TGTGCCAGCAGGCCCGGACTGGAAACATACGAGCAGTACTTC
NA,NA,TRBV5-5,TRBJ1-1,CASSFITGTEAFF,TGTGCCAGCAGCTTTATTACGGGCACTGAAGCTTTCTTT
TRBD1,NA,TRBV7-2,TRBJ1-6,CASSSLGQLGSPLHF,TGTGCCAGCAGCTCCCTGGGACAGCTGGGTTCACCCCTCCACTTT
TRBD2,NA,TRBV5-8,TRBJ2-3,CASSLGLAGVSDTQYF,TGTGCCAGCAGCTTGGGGCTAGCGGGAGTGTCAGATACGCAGTATTTT
NA,NA,TRBV4-1,TRBJ2-1,CASSPPRGSGNEQFF,TGCGCCAGCAGCCCACCTAGGGGGAGTGGAAATGAGCAGTTCTTC
TRBD1,NA,TRBV2,TRBJ1-5,CASTRQGQGSQPQHF,TGTGCCAGCACCCGACAGGGACAAGGGAGTCAGCCCCAGCATTTT
TRBD1,NA,TRBV18,TRBJ2-1,CASSLQGANNEQFF,TGTGCCAGCTCACTACAGGGGGCTAACAATGAGCAGTTCTTC
NA,NA,TRBV6-6,TRBJ2-5,CASSPDGWTQYF,TGTGCCAGCAGCCCAGACGGGTGGACCCAGTACTTC
NA,NA,TRBV7-9,TRBJ2-1,CASSPQTGDYYNEQFF,TGTGCCAGCAGCCCCCAGACAGGGGACTATTACAATGAGCAGTTCTTC
TRBD2,NA,TRBV5-8,TRBJ2-1,CASSLAALAGGLSSYNEQFF,TGTGCCAGCAGCTTGGCCGCCCTAGCGGGGGGTCTCAGCTCCTACAATGAGCAGTTCTTC
NA,NA,TRBV5-4,TRBJ2-1,CASSGDRDNEQFF,TGTGCCAGCAGCGGTGACAGAGACAATGAGCAGTTCTTC
NA,NA,TRBV7-2,TRBJ2-5,CASSRNAGLQETQYF,TGTGCCAGCAGCCGTAATGCAGGACTCCAAGAGACCCAGTACTTC
NA,NA,TRBV15,TRBJ1-1,CATSREWARSSEAFF,TGTGCCACCAGCAGAGAGTGGGCCCGTTCCTCTGAAGCTTTCTTT
TRBD1,NA,TRBV5-1,TRBJ2-2,CASRMTGTGELFF,TGCGCCAGCAGGATGACAGGGACCGGGGAGCTGTTTTTT
TRBD1,NA,TRBV29-1,TRBJ1-2,CSAKRQGASYGYTF,TGCAGCGCAAAAAGACAGGGGGCGTCCTATGGCTACACCTTC
TRBD1,NA,TRBV7-9,TRBJ1-2,CASRRGTAKHTF,TGTGCCAGCAGGAGAGGGACAGCAAAACACACCTTC
NA,NA,TRBV4-3,TRBJ1-2,CASSQDRSGLYGYTF,TGCGCCAGCAGCCAAGATCGTTCGGGTCTCTATGGCTACACCTTC
TRBD1,NA,TRBV4-3,TRBJ1-2,CASSQEEATGRYGYTF,TGCGCCAGCAGCCAAGAAGAAGCGACAGGGAGGTATGGCTACACCTTC
TRBD1,NA,TRBV15,TRBJ1-6,CATSGLQGAGSPLHF,TGTGCCACCAGCGGGTTACAGGGGGCGGGTTCACCCCTCCACTTT
NA,NA,TRBV12-3/TRBV12-4,TRBJ1-4,CASSFLGNEKLFF,TGTGCCAGCAGTTTTCTCGGTAATGAAAAACTGTTTTTT
NA,NA,TRBV7-2,TRBJ1-2,CASSLAQWQGYGYTF,TGTGCCAGCAGCCTCGCCCAATGGCAGGGCTATGGCTACACCTTC
TRBD2,NA,TRBV5-4,TRBJ2-2,CASSLALAGQTGELFF,TGTGCCAGCAGCTTGGCACTAGCGGGGCAGACCGGGGAGCTGTTTTTT
NA,NA,TRBV5-8,TRBJ1-6,CASSTFYSPLHF,TGTGCCAGCAGCACTTTCTATTCACCCCTCCACTTT
NA,once,TRBV19,TRBJ1-6,CASSTNRNAGNSPLHF,TGTGCCAGTAGTACGAACCGGAACGCGGGGAATTCACCCCTCCACTTT
NA,few,TRBV5-1,TRBJ1-3,CASSFEPSPGNTIYF,TGCGCCAGCAGCTTCGAGCCGTCGCCTGGAAACACCATATATTTT
TRBD1,NA,TRBV30,TRBJ2-3,CAWSPDRGNTDTQYF,TGTGCCTGGAGTCCGGACAGGGGTAACACAGATACGCAGTATTTT
NA,NA,TRBV4-2,TRBJ1-5,CASSQAYSNQPQHF,TGTGCCAGCAGCCAGGCTTATAGCAATCAGCCCCAGCATTTT
NA,NA,TRBV19,TRBJ1-1,CATRVDKGGVNTEAFF,TGTGCCACCCGCGTGGACAAAGGAGGGGTTAACACTGAAGCTTTCTTT
NA,few,TRBV4-1,TRBJ2-7,CASSQDPTETVISYEQYF,TGCGCCAGCAGCCAGGATCCCACCGAGACAGTGATCTCCTACGAGCAGTACTTC
NA,NA,TRBV11-2,TRBJ2-3,CASSLSGETDTQYF,TGTGCCAGCAGCTTATCGGGAGAGACAGATACGCAGTATTTT
NA,NA,TRBV4-2,TRBJ2-7,CASSQDSNGLDSRYF,TGTGCCAGCAGCCAAGATTCCAATGGACTGGATTCTCGGTACTTC
TRBD2,NA,TRBV3-1/TRBV3-2,TRBJ2-1,CASSQELRDYSNEQFF,TGTGCCAGCAGCCAAGAGTTGCGGGACTATTCCAATGAGCAGTTCTTC
TRBD1,few,TRBV15,TRBJ2-7,CATSRRTGSEQYF,TGTGCCACCAGCAGAAGGACAGGGAGCGAGCAGTACTTC
TRBD1,NA,TRBV3-1/TRBV3-2,TRBJ1-4,CASSHTTGRLFEKLFF,TGTGCCAGCAGCCATACGACAGGGAGGCTGTTCGAAAAACTGTTTTTT
TRBD1,NA,TRBV29-1,TRBJ1-4,CSVVWGTGAEKLFF,TGCAGCGTTGTCTGGGGGACAGGGGCTGAAAAACTGTTTTTT
TRBD2,few,TRBV5-1,TRBJ2-5,CASSHSGLADETQYF,TGCGCCAGCAGCCACTCAGGACTAGCGGACGAGACCCAGTACTTC
NA,NA,TRBV9,TRBJ2-3,CASSVQSSAKSTDTQYF,TGTGCCAGCAGCGTGCAGTCTAGCGCGAAAAGCACAGATACGCAGTATTTT
TRBD2,NA,TRBV15,TRBJ2-1,CATSRESPGLAGYNEQFF,TGTGCCACCAGCAGAGAGTCCCCCGGACTAGCGGGGTACAATGAGCAGTTCTTC
TRBD1,NA,TRBV10-3,TRBJ1-2,CAISDGGTGVYGYTF,TGTGCCATCAGTGATGGCGGGACAGGTGTCTATGGCTACACCTTC
TRBD1,NA,TRBV9,TRBJ2-5,CASSEGQGSETQYF,TGTGCCAGCAGCGAGGGACAGGGGAGCGAGACCCAGTACTTC